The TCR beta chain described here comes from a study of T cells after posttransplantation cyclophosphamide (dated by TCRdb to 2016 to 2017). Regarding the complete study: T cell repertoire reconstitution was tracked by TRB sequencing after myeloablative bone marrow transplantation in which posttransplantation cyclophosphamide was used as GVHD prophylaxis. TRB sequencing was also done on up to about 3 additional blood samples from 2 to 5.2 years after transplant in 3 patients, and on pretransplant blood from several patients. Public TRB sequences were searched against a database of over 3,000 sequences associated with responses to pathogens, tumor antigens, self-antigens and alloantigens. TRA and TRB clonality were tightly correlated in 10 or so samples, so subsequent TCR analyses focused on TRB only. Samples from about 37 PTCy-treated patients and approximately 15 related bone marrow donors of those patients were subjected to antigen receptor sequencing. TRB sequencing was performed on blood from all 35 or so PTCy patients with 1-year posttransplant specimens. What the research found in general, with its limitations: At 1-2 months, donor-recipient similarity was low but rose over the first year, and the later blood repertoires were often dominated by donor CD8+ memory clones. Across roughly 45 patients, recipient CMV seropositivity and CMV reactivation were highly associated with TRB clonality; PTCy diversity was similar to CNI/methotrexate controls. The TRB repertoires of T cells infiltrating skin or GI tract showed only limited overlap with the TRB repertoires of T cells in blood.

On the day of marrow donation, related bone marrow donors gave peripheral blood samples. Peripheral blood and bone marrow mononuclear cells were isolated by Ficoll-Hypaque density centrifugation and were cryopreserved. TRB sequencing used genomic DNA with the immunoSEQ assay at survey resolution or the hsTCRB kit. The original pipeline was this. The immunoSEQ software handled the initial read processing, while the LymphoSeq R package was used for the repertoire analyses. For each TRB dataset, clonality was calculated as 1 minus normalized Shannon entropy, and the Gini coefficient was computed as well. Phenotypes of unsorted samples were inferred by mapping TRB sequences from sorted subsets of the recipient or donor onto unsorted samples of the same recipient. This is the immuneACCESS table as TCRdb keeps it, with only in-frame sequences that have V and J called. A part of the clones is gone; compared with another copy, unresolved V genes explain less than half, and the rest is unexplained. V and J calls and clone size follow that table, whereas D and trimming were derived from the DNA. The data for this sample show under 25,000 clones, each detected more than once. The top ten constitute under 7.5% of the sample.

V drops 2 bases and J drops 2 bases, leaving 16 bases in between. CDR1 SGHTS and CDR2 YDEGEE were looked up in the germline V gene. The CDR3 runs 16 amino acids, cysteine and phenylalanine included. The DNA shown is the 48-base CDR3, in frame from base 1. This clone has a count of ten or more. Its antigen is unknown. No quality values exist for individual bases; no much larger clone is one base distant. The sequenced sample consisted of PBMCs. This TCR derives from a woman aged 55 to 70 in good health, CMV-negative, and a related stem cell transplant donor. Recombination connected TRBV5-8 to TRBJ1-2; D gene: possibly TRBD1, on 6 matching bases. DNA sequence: TGTGCCAGCAGCTTAGTGCGAGGGGGTGGAAACTATGGCTACACCTTC. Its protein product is CASSLVRGGGNYGYTF. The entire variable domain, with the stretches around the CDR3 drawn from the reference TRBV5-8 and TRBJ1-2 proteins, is EAGVTQSPTHLIKTRGQQATLRCSPISGHTSVYWYQQALGLGLQFLLWYDEGEERNRGNFPPRFSGRQFPNYSSELNVNALELEDSALYLCASSLVRGGGNYGYTFGSGTRLTVV.